The 2 T cell receptor beta chains given below trace back to one sample, sequenced in a study of T cells in Graves' hyperthyroidism and ophthalmopathy (dated by TCRdb to the late 2010s). Libraries were constructed by multiplex PCR. Instrument on record: Illumina HiSeq 2000. The TCR beta CDR3 regions were amplified from the RNA transcripts. A first-round RT-PCR of the TCR CDR3 used the HTBI primer set with the Qiagen OneStep RT-PCR kit. In-frame beta chains were kept once TCRdb had trimmed the public reads at Q25 with fastp and called clones with MiXCR. Each record represents a unique CDR3 protein, reported with the most common genes and DNA among its rows. Counted in this sample were around 580,000 distinct CDR3 sequences; about 43% of them appeared once. In total, the top ten clones hold about 7.8% of the sample. Source material: peripheral blood or thyroid tissue (not recorded which). The receptors stem from a woman aged 18-30 years with Graves' hyperthyroidism.

This clonotype showed up just a few times. The rearrangement uses TRBV10-2 and TRBJ2-7, with D tentatively TRBD1 (5 bases). Trimming removed 11 bases from V and 3 bases from J, with 23 bases in between. The CDR3 spans 15 residues. CDR1 and CDR2 (germline): WSHSY, SAAADI. The CDR3 region is CAARKSVSQGYEQYF. The CDR3 DNA reads as TGCGCCGCACGGAAGAGTGTCTCGCAGGGCTACGAGCAGTACTTC.

This clonotype was recorded many times. The chain has TRBV2 and TRBJ1-2; D gene ambiguous. Trimming shortened V by 4 bases and J by 4 bases, and 10 bases separated the two germline ends. The germline gives CDR1 SNHLY, CDR2 FYNNEI. The CDR3 has 13 residues. The CDR3 region is CASSGPGVYGYTF. The CDR3 region has the DNA TGTGCCAGCAGTGGGCCAGGAGTCTATGGCTACACCTTC. Together with reference TRBV2 and TRBJ1-2, the CDR3 gives the full variable domain: EPEVTQTPSHQVTQMGQEVILRCVPISNHLYFYWYRQILGQKVEFLVSFYNNEISEKSEIFDDQFSVERPDGSNFTLKIRSTKLEDSAMYFCASSGPGVYGYTFGSGTRLTVV.